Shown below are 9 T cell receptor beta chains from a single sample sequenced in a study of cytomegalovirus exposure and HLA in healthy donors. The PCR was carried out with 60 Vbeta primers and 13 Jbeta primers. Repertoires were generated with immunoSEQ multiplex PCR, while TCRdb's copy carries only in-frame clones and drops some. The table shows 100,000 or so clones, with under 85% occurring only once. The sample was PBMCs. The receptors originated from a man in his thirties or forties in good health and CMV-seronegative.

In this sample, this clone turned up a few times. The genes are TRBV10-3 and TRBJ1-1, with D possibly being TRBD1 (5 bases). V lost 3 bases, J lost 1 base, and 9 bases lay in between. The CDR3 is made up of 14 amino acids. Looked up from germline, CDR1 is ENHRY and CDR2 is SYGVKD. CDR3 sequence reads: CAISDATGNTEAFF. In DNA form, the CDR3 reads TGTGCCATCAGTGATGCAACAGGGAACACTGAAGCTTTCTTT.

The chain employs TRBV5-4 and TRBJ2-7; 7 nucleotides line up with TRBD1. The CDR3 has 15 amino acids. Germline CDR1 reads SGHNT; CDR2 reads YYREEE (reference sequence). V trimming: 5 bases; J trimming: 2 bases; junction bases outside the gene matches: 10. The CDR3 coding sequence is TGTGCCAGCAGTCATCCGACAGGGAGTCCCTACGAGCAGTACTTC. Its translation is CASSHPTGSPYEQYF. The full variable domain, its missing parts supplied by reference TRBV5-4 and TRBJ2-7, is ETGVTQSPTHLIKTRGQQVTLRCSSQSGHNTVSWYQQALGQGPQFIFQYYREEENGRGNFPPRFSGLQFPNYSSELNVNALELDDSALYLCASSHPTGSPYEQYFGPGTRLTVT.

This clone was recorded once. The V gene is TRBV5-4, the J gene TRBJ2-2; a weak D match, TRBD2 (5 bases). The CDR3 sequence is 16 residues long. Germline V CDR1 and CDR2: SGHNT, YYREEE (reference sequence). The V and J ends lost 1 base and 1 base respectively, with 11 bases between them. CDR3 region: CASSLSDYMNTGELFF. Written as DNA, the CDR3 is TGTGCCAGCAGCTTGTCAGACTACATGAACACCGGGGAGCTGTTTTTT.

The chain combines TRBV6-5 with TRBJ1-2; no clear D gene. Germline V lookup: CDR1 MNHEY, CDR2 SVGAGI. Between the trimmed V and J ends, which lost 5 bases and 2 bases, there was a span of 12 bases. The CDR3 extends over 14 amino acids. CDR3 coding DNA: TGTGCCAGCAGTACCCGACACCTAAACTATGGCTACACCTTC. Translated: CASSTRHLNYGYTF.

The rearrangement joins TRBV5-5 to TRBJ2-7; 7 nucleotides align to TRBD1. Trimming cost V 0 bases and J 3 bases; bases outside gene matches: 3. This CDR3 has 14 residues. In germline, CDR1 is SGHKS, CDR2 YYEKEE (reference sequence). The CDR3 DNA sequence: TGTGCCAGCAGCTTGGGAAGGACAGGCTACGAGCAGTACTTC. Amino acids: CASSLGRTGYEQYF.

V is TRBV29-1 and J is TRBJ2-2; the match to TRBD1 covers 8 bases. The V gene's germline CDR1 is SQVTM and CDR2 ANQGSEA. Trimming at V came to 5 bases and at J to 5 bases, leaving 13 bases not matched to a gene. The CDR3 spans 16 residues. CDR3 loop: CSVNLLERQGTGELFF. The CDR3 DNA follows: TGCAGCGTTAATCTACTCGAGAGACAGGGGACCGGGGAGCTGTTTTTT.

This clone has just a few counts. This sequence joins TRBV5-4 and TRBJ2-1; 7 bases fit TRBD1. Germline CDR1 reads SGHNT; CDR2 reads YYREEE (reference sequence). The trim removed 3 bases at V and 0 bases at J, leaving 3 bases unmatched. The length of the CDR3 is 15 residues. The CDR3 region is CASSWDSRSYNEQFF. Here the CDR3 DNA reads TGTGCCAGCAGCTGGGACAGCCGCTCCTACAATGAGCAGTTCTTC.

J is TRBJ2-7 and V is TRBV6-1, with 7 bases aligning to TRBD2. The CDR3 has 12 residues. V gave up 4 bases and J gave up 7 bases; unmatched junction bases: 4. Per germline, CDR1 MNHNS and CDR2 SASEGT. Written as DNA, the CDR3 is TGTGCCAGCAGTGCTTCGGGGGGAGAGCAGTACTTC. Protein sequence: CASSASGGEQYF.

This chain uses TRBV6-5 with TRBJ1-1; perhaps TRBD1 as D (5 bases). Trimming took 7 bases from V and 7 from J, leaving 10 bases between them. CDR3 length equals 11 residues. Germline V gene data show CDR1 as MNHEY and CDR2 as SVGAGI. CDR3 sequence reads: CASIQTDEAFF. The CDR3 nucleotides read TGTGCCAGCATCCAGACAGATGAAGCTTTCTTT.